The 18 T cell receptor beta chains listed next were all sequenced from one sample in a study of blood T cell repertoires in COVID-19. Using immunoSEQ multiplex PCR, the repertoire was profiled, and TCRdb retains in-frame clones only, with some absent. The table records about 190,000 clones, 85% to 90% of them present only once. The sample comprised peripheral blood. The receptors were sampled from a man between 50 and 59 years old with acute or convalescent COVID-19.

The V gene is TRBV7-6, the J gene TRBJ2-7; D may be TRBD1 (6 bases). The CDR3 extends over 15 amino acids. V dropped 5 bases and J dropped 4 bases, with 18 bases sitting between them. In germline, CDR1 is SGHVS, CDR2 FNYEAQ. CDR3 in DNA: TGTGCCAGCAGCCCCTCGACCGGGACATCTTACGAGCAGTACTTC. It is translated as CASSPSTGTSYEQYF.

V is TRBV10-3 and J is TRBJ2-7; D unclear. Germline V gene lookup returns CDR1 ENHRY and CDR2 SYGVKD. Between the trimmed V and J ends, which lost 4 bases and 4 bases, there was a span of 11 bases. This CDR3 has 13 amino acids. In DNA form, the CDR3 reads TGTGCCATCAGTGGCGAAGGAGTTTACGAGCAGTACTTC. Protein product: CAISGEGVYEQYF.

This clone was recorded a few times. The rearrangement joins TRBV12-3 or TRBV12-4 to TRBJ2-1; 7 bases line up with TRBD1. The J segment lost 7 bases and the V segment lost 6 bases, leaving 6 bases of the junction unmatched. This CDR3 is 13 amino acids long. This chain's CDR3 is CASRETGFNEQFF. The CDR3 nucleotides read TGTGCCAGCAGGGAGACAGGGTTTAATGAGCAGTTCTTC.

The chain is built from TRBV3-1 (or the pseudogene TRBV3-2) and TRBJ1-1, with 9 bases that match TRBD1. V lost 4 bases to trimming and J lost 6 bases; unmatched junction nucleotides: 12. CDR3 length: 16 amino acids. Germline V gene sequence: CDR1 LGHDT, CDR2 YNNKEL (reference sequence). In nucleotides, the CDR3 is TGTGCCAGCAGCCGGGGGAGGGGACAGGGAAGTGCTGAAGCTTTCTTT. Its translation is CASSRGRGQGSAEAFF.

The chain uses TRBV6-6 and TRBJ2-5; 15 nucleotides agree with TRBD2. V gave up 5 bases and J gave up 4 bases; unmatched junction bases: 8. CDR1 MNHNY and CDR2 SVGAGI come from the germline V gene (reference sequence). The CDR3 has 17 amino acids. CDR3 sequence: CASSQGLAGGPRETQYF. The CDR3 DNA sequence: TGTGCCAGCAGTCAGGGACTAGCGGGAGGCCCCCGAGAGACCCAGTACTTC.

The rearrangement uses TRBV19 and TRBJ2-3; 10 bases fit TRBD2. Germline values: CDR1 LNHDA, CDR2 SQIVND (reference sequence). The CDR3 length is 15 residues. V dropped 4 bases and J dropped 0; count of bases not matched to a gene: 1. The CDR3 DNA reads as TGTGCCAGTAGTACTAGCGGGGGTAGCACAGATACGCAGTATTTT. It encodes CASSTSGGSTDTQYF.

In this sample, this clone turned up once. This chain links TRBV27 with TRBJ2-3; 7 bases map to TRBD2. This CDR3 is built from 15 residues. The ends lost 0 bases at V and 8 bases at J; junction bases unmatched: 8. Germline V CDR1 and CDR2: MNHEY, SMNVEV (reference sequence). The CDR3 reads CASSLSRTSLSTQYF. The CDR3 nucleotides are TGTGCCAGCAGTTTATCACGGACTAGTTTATCTACGCAGTATTTT.

This chain joins TRBV10-3 and TRBJ1-4, with D tentatively TRBD1 (5 bases). The germline V gene encodes CDR1 ENHRY and CDR2 SYGVKD. The V end was cut by 3 bases, the J end by 7 bases, with 12 bases between. The CDR3 has 14 amino acids. The CDR3 region is CAISDGEGFEKLFF. The CDR3 region has the DNA TGTGCCATCAGTGACGGGGAGGGGTTTGAAAAACTGTTTTTT.

The chain combines TRBV7-2 with TRBJ2-1, with D unresolved. The V end lost 5 bases, the J end lost 3 bases, and 11 bases lay between the germline ends. The CDR3 runs 14 residues. Germline V gene sequence: CDR1 SGHTA, CDR2 FQGNSA. DNA for the CDR3: TGTGCCAGCAGCGATCAACAAAACTACAATGAGCAGTTCTTC. Its translation: CASSDQQNYNEQFF.

The V and J genes are TRBV12-3 or TRBV12-4 and TRBJ1-1; no clear D. CDR3 size: 12 residues. Trimming pared 4 bases from V and 6 bases from J, leaving 9 bases between. CDR3 sequence: CASSSRHPEAFF. Written as DNA, the CDR3 is TGTGCCAGCAGTTCCCGACACCCTGAAGCTTTCTTT.

The CDR3 DNA reads TGTGCCACTCGCCCCCAGGGGAGCGAGCAGTACTTC. This gives the protein CATRPQGSEQYF. V gene TRBV3-1 (or the pseudogene TRBV3-2) combines with J gene TRBJ2-7, with D possibly being TRBD1 (6 bases). The length of the CDR3 is 12 residues. V lost 10 bases, J lost 6 bases, and 16 bases lay in between. Germline assignment: CDR1 LGHDT and CDR2 YNNKEL (reference sequence).

This chain uses TRBV2 with TRBJ2-2; TRBD2 matches at 13 bases. V lost 5 bases, J lost 5 bases, and 2 bases stayed unmatched. The CDR3 runs to 15 residues. Per germline, CDR1 SNHLY and CDR2 FYNNEI. The CDR3: CASSPGLAGTGELFF. CDR3 nucleotide sequence: TGTGCCAGCAGTCCGGGACTAGCGGGAACCGGGGAGCTGTTTTTT.

The table lists this clone with a count of one. The chain is built from TRBV28 and TRBJ1-3, with 7 bases lining up with TRBD1. With V trimmed by 5 bases and J by 4 bases, 5 bases remained unmatched. The germline V gene encodes CDR1 MDHEN and CDR2 SYDVKM. The CDR3 consists of 14 residues. The CDR3 region has the DNA TGTGCCAGCAGTCTACAGGGGACCGGAAACACCATATATTTT. Translating gives CASSLQGTGNTIYF. The full variable domain, with the rest looked up from reference TRBV28 and TRBJ1-3, is DVKVTQSSRYLVKRTGEKVFLECVQDMDHENMFWYRQDPGLGLRLIYFSYDVKMKEKGDIPEGYSVSREKKERFSLILESASTNQTSMYLCASSLQGTGNTIYFGEGSWLTVV.

This sequence joins TRBV7-2 and TRBJ2-7; TRBD2 matches at 8 bases. V lost 5 bases and J lost 5; bases outside the gene matches: 5. CDR1 and CDR2 from the germline V gene are SGHTA and FQGNSA. This CDR3 has 13 amino acids. The DNA for the CDR3 is TGTGCCAGCAGCCGGAATAGCGGGAACGAGCAGTACTTC. This translates into CASSRNSGNEQYF.

The chain uses TRBV5-1 and TRBJ2-2, with 11 bases lining up with TRBD2. CDR3 size: 18 residues. Germline lookup yields CDR1 SGHRS and CDR2 YFSETQ. V shed 1 base, J shed 2 bases, and the junction held 7 bases outside the gene matches. CDR3 coding DNA: TGCGCCAGCAGCTTGACCCTAGCGGGAGGAGTTAACACCGGGGAGCTGTTTTTT. Protein sequence: CASSLTLAGGVNTGELFF.

Here the CDR3 DNA reads TGTGCCAGCAGACTTCGGGACAGGGGGTCCAACAATGAGCAGTTCTTC. It yields the protein CASRLRDRGSNNEQFF. J is TRBJ2-1 and V is TRBV6-6; 11 bases are shared with TRBD1. The CDR3 sequence is 16 residues long. Germline CDR1 MNHNY, CDR2 SVGAGI (reference sequence). J was trimmed by 5 bases and V by 6 bases; bases with no gene match: 9.

The V gene is TRBV11-1, the J gene TRBJ2-3; TRBD1 might be the D (6 bases). The CDR3 length is 16 residues. The germline gives CDR1 SGHAT, CDR2 FQDESV (reference sequence). V was trimmed by 0 bases and J by 1 base, leaving 11 bases between them. CDR3 residues: CASSLAGAGGTDTQYF. CDR3 DNA sequence: TGTGCCAGCAGCTTAGCGGGGGCCGGCGGCACAGATACGCAGTATTTT.

The chain has TRBV9 and TRBJ2-2, with D uncertain. V lost 2 bases to trimming and J lost 7 bases, with 9 bases between them. Germline V CDR1 and CDR2: SGDLS, YYNGEE. The CDR3 totals 13 residues. The CDR3 region is CASSVLGRGELFF. CDR3 coding DNA: TGTGCCAGCAGCGTCCTAGGCCGCGGGGAGCTGTTTTTT.